At least ten counts were recorded for the clone carrying this TCR beta chain. Its specificity is unknown. The entry originates in a study of T cells in Graves' hyperthyroidism and ophthalmopathy. Study-wide results and caveats: Ophthalmopathy and stable hyperthyroidism were separated by a 13 V-J model.

Disease duration was under 3 months in the ophthalmopathy patients, who also had a Clinical Activity Score of at least 3 and a NOSPECS grade of at least 4. The CDR3 has 12 amino acids. Germline CDR1 and CDR2: GTSNPN and SVGIG (reference sequence). Trimming shortened V by 1 base and J by 3 bases, and 4 bases separated the two germline ends. Amplified regions were TCR beta CDR3 sequences from RNA transcripts. The HTBI set primed first-round TCR CDR3 RT-PCR. TCRdb analysed the multiplex PCR reads with MiXCR anew, one entry per CDR3 protein. Here the sample spans around 600,000 distinct CDR3 sequences, more than 15% being singletons.

The source material was blood. The gene calls are TRBV30 and TRBJ1-5; no clear D. This TCR derives from a woman in her thirties or forties with Graves' ophthalmopathy. CDR3 amino acids: CAWSDLNQPQHF. In DNA form, the CDR3 reads TGTGCCTGGAGTGACCTCAATCAGCCCCAGCATTTT.